What follows is one TCR beta chain and its context. Its antigen is not known. The immunoSEQ assay was version 4, run in survey mode. Profiled with immunoSEQ multiplex PCR; TCRdb holds only in-frame clones, not every one. This sample has tens of thousands of clones, with 70% to 75% found just once. This specimen comes from a study of persistence of HIV-infected CD4 T cells. Notes on the study in general: Antigen-responding cells were enriched for degenerate expanded CDR3beta sequences.

Looked up from germline, CDR1 is LNHNV and CDR2 is YYDKDF (reference sequence). The CDR3 has 14 residues. Trimming cost V 1 base and J 8 bases; bases outside gene matches: 5. The stimulus was an HIV-1 Gag 15-mer peptide pool, around 1.1 ug/peptide/mL. Memory cells lacking CD40L and CD69 with high CD45RO were sorted. This rearrangement joins TRBV15 to TRBJ1-5, with TRBD1 matching 7 bases. The sample in question was CD4+ T cells sorted from PBMCs after approximately 20-hour stimulation, obtained from a patient who received antiretroviral therapy. The clonotype was recovered from an adult man with HIV who was CMV-seropositive. In DNA, the CDR3 is TGTGCCACCAGCAGAGGACAGGGAGGAGAGCCCCAGCATTTT. Its translation: CATSRGQGGEPQHF.